These T cell receptor beta chains were read from a single sample in a study of shared clonotypes between healthy human individuals. The data were produced by immunoSEQ multiplex PCR, yet TCRdb's version contains in-frame clones alone and is incomplete. This sample has about 2.1 million clones, with 90% to 95% found just once. The sample comprised naive CD8+ T cells from PBMCs. The receptors originated from a man in his late teens or twenties in good health. Some clones in this sample may be carry-over from other donors' samples. Both conserved end residues are part of each CDR3. A D gene is named only where the DNA matches it firmly. Clone size appears in some rows only: once, few, many, or a class for an expanded clone.

clone size: -
D gene: -
V gene: TRBV7-9
J gene: TRBJ1-1
CDR3 DNA: TGTGCCAGCAGCTTTCAGGACCTTAACACTGAAGCTTTCTTT
CDR3 protein: CASSFQDLNTEAFF

clone size: -
D gene: TRBD1
V gene: TRBV25-1
J gene: TRBJ2-5
CDR3 DNA: TGTGCCAGCAGTGGACACCGGGACAGGGGTTATGAGACCCAGTACTTC
CDR3 protein: CASSGHRDRGYETQYF

clone size: -
D gene: -
V gene: TRBV29-1
J gene: TRBJ2-7
CDR3 DNA: TGCAGCGTGCAACCCGACGGAACCTACGAGCAGTACTTC
CDR3 protein: CSVQPDGTYEQYF

clone size: -
D gene: -
V gene: TRBV9
J gene: TRBJ2-3
CDR3 DNA: TGTGCCAGCAGTCGTAGTCCGGGCGTAGATACGCAGTATTTT
CDR3 protein: CASSRSPGVDTQYF

clone size: -
D gene: TRBD2
V gene: TRBV11-3
J gene: TRBJ2-7
CDR3 DNA: TGTGCCAGCAGCTTAACGGGACCAGCGGGAGAATACGAGCAGTACTTC
CDR3 protein: CASSLTGPAGEYEQYF

clone size: -
D gene: TRBD1
V gene: TRBV25-1
J gene: TRBJ1-2
CDR3 DNA: TGTGCCAGCACCGGGACAGGGAAGTTCTATGGCTACACCTTC
CDR3 protein: CASTGTGKFYGYTF

clone size: -
D gene: -
V gene: TRBV28
J gene: TRBJ2-7
CDR3 DNA: TGTGCCAGCAGCCTCCAGGGACTGGGCTACGAGCAGTACTTC
CDR3 protein: CASSLQGLGYEQYF

clone size: few
D gene: -
V gene: TRBV4-1
J gene: TRBJ2-2
CDR3 DNA: TGCGCCAGCAGCCAAGGGGCGGGATTCACCGGGGAGCTGTTTTTT
CDR3 protein: CASSQGAGFTGELFF

clone size: -
D gene: TRBD2
V gene: TRBV9
J gene: TRBJ2-7
CDR3 DNA: TGTGCCAGCAGCGTAGGCGGTAGCGGGAGCGGAGGGCAGTACTTC
CDR3 protein: CASSVGGSGSGGQYF

clone size: few
D gene: TRBD1
V gene: TRBV7-7
J gene: TRBJ2-1
CDR3 DNA: TGTGCCAGCAGCTTAAGTGGGACAGGGGTTAATGAGCAGTTCTTC
CDR3 protein: CASSLSGTGVNEQFF

clone size: -
D gene: -
V gene: TRBV28
J gene: TRBJ2-5
CDR3 DNA: TGTGCCAGCAGTTTGTCCTCGCAAGAGACCCAGTACTTC
CDR3 protein: CASSLSSQETQYF

clone size: once
D gene: -
V gene: TRBV27
J gene: TRBJ1-2
CDR3 DNA: TGTGCCAGCAGTGGAGTTTATGGCCAAGCCGGAGGCTACACCTTC
CDR3 protein: CASSGVYGQAGGYTF

clone size: -
D gene: -
V gene: TRBV9
J gene: TRBJ1-1
CDR3 DNA: TGTGCCAGCAGCCCCTCGAGGCAGGGGACTGAAGCTTTCTTT
CDR3 protein: CASSPSRQGTEAFF